This is a list of T cell receptor beta chains from one sample in a study of cytomegalovirus exposure and HLA in healthy donors. Only in-frame clones appear in the TCRdb table, and some are missing; sequencing was by immunoSEQ multiplex PCR. The sample yields 130,000 or so clones, about 70% seen once. Sequenced sample: PBMCs. These receptors were taken from a woman in her 40s in good health and CMV-seropositive. Both conserved end residues are part of each CDR3. D genes are given only for firm matches. A row's size may be missing; if present it is once, few, many or a size class.

clone_size	j_call	v_call	cdr3_length	d_call	cdr3_aa	cdr3_nt
.	TRBJ2-2	TRBV6-5	15	.	CASALRRTNTGELFF	TGTGCCAGCGCGCTTAGGCGGACGAACACCGGGGAGCTGTTTTTT
.	TRBJ1-1	TRBV10-3	18	TRBD1	CAISSPNQQGLMNTEAFF	TGTGCCATCAGTTCCCCGAATCAACAGGGGCTCATGAACACTGAAGCTTTCTTT
.	TRBJ2-5	TRBV7-3	14	.	CASSLRGSGETQYF	TGTGCCAGCAGCTTAAGGGGGAGCGGGGAGACCCAGTACTTC
.	TRBJ2-1	TRBV9	16	TRBD2	CASSRIRTSGSSEQFF	TGTGCCAGCAGCCGAATCCGGACTAGCGGGAGTAGCGAGCAGTTCTTC
.	TRBJ2-1	TRBV4-2	15	TRBD2	CASSQSRGGGNEQFF	TGTGCCAGCAGCCAATCTCGGGGGGGCGGCAATGAGCAGTTCTTC
.	TRBJ1-2	TRBV5-1	13	TRBD1	CASSLGQGEGYTF	TGCGCCAGCAGCTTAGGACAGGGAGAAGGCTACACCTTC
.	TRBJ1-2	TRBV5-6	13	TRBD1	CASSLGDRMSYTF	TGTGCCAGCAGCTTGGGGGACAGGATGAGCTACACCTTC
.	TRBJ1-3	TRBV7-6	16	TRBD1	CASSPRQGAHGNTIYF	TGTGCCAGCAGCCCCCGACAGGGGGCACATGGAAACACCATATATTTT
.	TRBJ1-2	TRBV29-1	13	.	CSVETVASYGYTF	TGCAGCGTCGAGACGGTAGCGAGCTATGGCTACACCTTC
once	TRBJ1-6	TRBV30	14	.	CAWSPGGRRSPLHF	TGTGCCTGGAGCCCCGGGGGAAGGAGATCACCCCTCCACTTT
.	TRBJ2-2	TRBV6-1	15	.	CASQRPGQNTGELFF	TGTGCCAGCCAGAGGCCGGGACAGAACACCGGGGAGCTGTTTTTT
.	TRBJ2-7	TRBV28	12	.	CASSRTAYEQYF	TGTGCCAGCAGTCGGACAGCCTACGAGCAGTACTTC
few	TRBJ2-2	TRBV28	15	.	CASSLSGGPTGELFF	TGTGCCAGCAGTTTATCAGGGGGGCCCACCGGGGAGCTGTTTTTT
.	TRBJ2-7	TRBV7-2	15	TRBD1	CASSLLGTGRNEQYF	TGTGCCAGCAGCCTACTAGGGACAGGGAGGAACGAGCAGTACTTC
.	TRBJ1-1	TRBV5-1	15	TRBD1	CASSRVGQGNTEAFF	TGCGCCAGCAGCCGGGTGGGACAGGGGAACACTGAAGCTTTCTTT
once	TRBJ1-4	TRBV25-1	16	TRBD1	CASSDPDRGINEKLFF	TGTGCCAGCAGTGATCCGGACAGGGGCATTAATGAAAAACTGTTTTTT
few	TRBJ1-4	TRBV28	14	.	CASLQGGNNEKLFF	TGTGCCAGCTTGCAAGGGGGTAACAATGAAAAACTGTTTTTT
.	TRBJ1-5	TRBV7-2	15	.	CASSLGGQLYQPQHF	TGTGCCAGCAGCTTAGGTGGACAGCTTTATCAGCCCCAGCATTTT
.	TRBJ2-7	TRBV7-3	14	TRBD2	CASSPLAGDNKQYF	TGTGCCAGCAGCCCTCTAGCGGGGGATAACAAGCAGTACTTC
.	TRBJ1-4	TRBV18	14	TRBD1	CASSPTGFGEKLFF	TGTGCCAGCTCACCGACAGGGTTCGGTGAAAAACTGTTTTTT
.	TRBJ2-1	TRBV25-1	14	.	CASSAGLAYNEQFF	TGTGCCAGCAGTGCAGGACTGGCGTACAATGAGCAGTTCTTC
.	TRBJ2-5	TRBV7-2	14	TRBD2	CASSSLVGGETQYF	TGTGCCAGCAGCTCCTTGGTGGGGGGGGAGACCCAGTACTTC
.	TRBJ2-5	TRBV5-4	14	TRBD1	CASSFPGQGNAQYF	TGTGCCAGCAGCTTTCCGGGACAGGGGAATGCCCAGTACTTC
.	TRBJ2-1	TRBV4-1	16	TRBD2	CASSQRTSGIGNEQFF	TGCGCCAGCAGCCAAAGGACTAGCGGGATTGGAAATGAGCAGTTCTTC
.	TRBJ2-6	TRBV5-5	14	.	CASSAGSGANVLTF	TGTGCCAGCAGCGCGGGCTCTGGGGCCAACGTCCTGACTTTC
few	TRBJ2-7	TRBV10-3	13	.	CAISAGGYYEQYF	TGTGCCATCTCCGCAGGGGGGTACTACGAGCAGTACTTC
.	TRBJ2-2	TRBV6-4	13	.	CASSDTDTGELFF	TGTGCCAGCAGTGACACAGACACCGGGGAGCTGTTTTTT
few	TRBJ1-2	TRBV7-2	14	TRBD1	CASSLTQGAYGYTF	TGTGCCAGCAGCTTAACGCAGGGGGCCTATGGCTACACCTTC
.	TRBJ2-3	TRBV5-4	14	TRBD1	CASSDRTGRDTQYF	TGTGCCAGCAGTGACAGGACAGGACGAGATACGCAGTATTTT
.	TRBJ2-7	TRBV28	15	.	CASSLTQVRSYEQYF	TGTGCCAGCAGCCTAACTCAGGTACGGTCCTACGAGCAGTACTTC
.	TRBJ1-1	TRBV10-3	15	.	CAIKQGETMNTEAFF	TGTGCCATCAAACAGGGCGAGACTATGAACACTGAAGCTTTCTTT
.	TRBJ2-6	TRBV7-3	15	.	CASSRQPAGANVLTF	TGTGCCAGCAGCCGACAGCCCGCTGGGGCCAACGTCCTGACTTTC
.	TRBJ1-1	TRBV10-3	13	.	CATNPVMNTEAFF	TGTGCCACGAACCCAGTTATGAACACTGAAGCTTTCTTT
.	TRBJ2-1	TRBV21-1	14	.	CASSKGTPGDKQFF	TGTGCCAGCAGCAAAGGAACCCCCGGGGACAAGCAGTTCTTC
.	TRBJ2-3	TRBV6-5	13	.	CASGSASTDTQYF	TGTGCCAGTGGGAGTGCTAGCACAGATACGCAGTATTTT
once	TRBJ1-2	TRBV28	13	.	CASSRTANYGYTF	TGTGCCAGCAGCCGGACAGCTAACTATGGCTACACCTTC
.	TRBJ1-1	TRBV6-6	15	.	CASSKSQGKDTEAFF	TGTGCCAGCAGTAAGTCACAGGGAAAGGACACTGAAGCTTTCTTT
.	TRBJ1-3	TRBV7-6	15	.	CASSLSQGSGNTIYF	TGTGCCAGCAGCTTGAGCCAGGGCTCAGGAAACACCATATATTTT
.	TRBJ1-1	TRBV28	16	TRBD1	CASGDSLIPVATEAFF	TGTGCCAGCGGGGACAGTCTGATCCCCGTCGCCACTGAAGCTTTCTTT
.	TRBJ2-3	TRBV7-9	14	.	CASSLDLVTDTQYF	TGTGCCAGCAGCTTAGATCTAGTCACAGATACGCAGTATTTT
.	TRBJ1-6	TRBV27	15	.	CASSFLPRGNSPLHF	TGTGCCAGCAGTTTCCTCCCCCGCGGCAATTCACCCCTCCACTTT
.	TRBJ1-3	TRBV30	14	.	CAWRRPYTGNTIYF	TGTGCCTGGAGGCGGCCGTACACTGGAAACACCATATATTTT
.	TRBJ2-7	TRBV28	11	TRBD1	CASSDRGEQYF	TGTGCCAGCAGTGACAGGGGCGAGCAGTACTTC
.	TRBJ1-4	TRBV6-6	15	.	CASSLPGGGGEKLFF	TGTGCCAGCAGTCTCCCAGGTGGGGGGGGTGAAAAACTGTTTTTT
.	TRBJ1-2	TRBV18	15	.	CASSPDSPRLYGYTF	TGTGCCAGCTCGCCGGACAGCCCCCGCCTCTATGGCTACACCTTC
few	TRBJ1-5	TRBV28	17	TRBD1	CASSPAFRGLSNQPQHF	TGTGCCAGCAGTCCAGCGTTCAGGGGGCTCAGCAATCAGCCCCAGCATTTT
.	TRBJ1-3	TRBV7-2	14	.	CASSLALSGNTIYF	TGTGCCAGCAGCTTAGCCCTCTCTGGAAACACCATATATTTT
few	TRBJ2-2	TRBV11-3	17	.	CASSQNQGLAVTGELFF	TGTGCCAGCAGCCAAAACCAGGGGCTAGCGGTTACCGGGGAGCTGTTTTTT
once	TRBJ2-3	TRBV5-1	14	TRBD2	CASSPLAGRDTQYF	TGCGCCAGCAGCCCGCTAGCGGGGAGGGATACGCAGTATTTT